This T cell receptor (beta chain) derives from a study of blood T cell repertoires in COVID-19 (dated by TCRdb to about 2020). Concerning the study at large: Collaborator samples came from the United States, Italy and Spain and covered acute and convalescent phases of COVID-19. The material from the prospective study consisted of cDNA or gDNA derived from T cells, B-cell-depleted T cells, or PBMCs. Deeply sampled blood TCRbeta repertoires from subjects exposed to, actively infected with, or recovered from COVID-19 were included in the dataset. A freely available public database, intended as a resource for researchers studying the immune response to SARS-CoV-2, is where the repertoires were released. The samples were drawn from the first 160 participants of the ongoing ImmuneRACE study and from 950 to 1,500 subjects provided by 6 global collaborators. A de-identified subject ID, COVID-19 status, age in years and sex were almost always included in the sample metadata. Where available, HLA class I and class II types were obtained from metadata supplied by the sample provider rather than from assay-based typing. What the authors observed across the whole study: The amount of clinical and demographic metadata varied by source and participant and was provided uncurated.

Reading the germline V gene (reference sequence) gives CDR1 SGHNT and CDR2 YYREEE. V lost 4 bases and J lost 5 bases; the stretch between them is 18 bases long. The CDR3 numbers 15 residues from cysteine through phenylalanine. Left in the record is the CDR3 DNA by itself, 45 bases read in frame from the first base. With respect to this clone: Its antigen is currently not known. No much larger clone exists at a distance of one base, and base qualities are not known.

The immunoSEQ Assay, a bias-controlled multiplex PCR, was used to amplify TCRbeta CDR3 regions from genomic DNA. As for the original processing: Nucleated cell counts per sample were estimated from amplification of reference gene primers within the assay. To quantify the absolute abundance of each unique TCRbeta CDR3 rearrangement, sequence reads were collapsed and filtered. For each sample, productive Simpson clonality was calculated by taking the square root of Simpson's diversity index across productive rearrangements. TCRdb's version of the immuneACCESS table is confined to in-frame rearrangements and falls short of the full clone set. An unresolved V gene accounts for under half of the shortfall where checked; the remainder is of unknown origin. V, J and clone size reflect that table, while D and trimming were determined from the DNA. Within this sample are fewer than 400,000 clones, with 70% to 90% of them counted one time only. Jointly, the top ten make up 2.2% of the sample.

In the prospective study, participants were roughly 18 to 95 years old, resided in approximately 25 geographic areas of the United States, and were enrolled through a virtual design. Cohort assignment in the prospective study relied on participant-reported clinical history from a screening survey and a study questionnaire. Recovered participants in ImmuneRACE Cohort 3 were defined as having two consecutive negative NP/OP PCR tests, clearance from a healthcare professional, or resolution of symptoms. Mobile phlebotomists in the prospective study collected whole blood, serum and a nasopharyngeal or oropharyngeal swab from every participant. Participants in the prospective study had the option to provide additional blood draws and questionnaires over a roughly 2-month period. Prospective study blood samples were shipped either frozen or at room temperature before DNA extraction.

This receptor was obtained from a man aged 30 to 39 who had recovered from COVID-19. Sequenced sample: PBMCs or T cells enriched from blood (not recorded which). The sequence links TRBV5-4 to TRBJ1-1, and possibly TRBD1, on 6 matching bases. CDR3 protein: CASSHAGLRGTEAFF. The DNA is TGTGCCAGCAGCCACGCGGGCCTTAGGGGGACTGAAGCTTTCTTT.